This passage covers 2 T cell receptor beta chains from one sample sequenced in a study of OX40 agonist ivuxolimab in advanced cancers. Assay used: immunoSEQ multiplex PCR; TCRdb lists only in-frame clones, some missing. The data show under 50,000 clones, about 89% seen once. The sequenced sample was CD4+ or CD8+ T cells sorted from blood, obtained in a trial of the OX40 agonist ivuxolimab. These receptors all stem from an adult with an advanced solid tumor such as melanoma, head and neck, liver or kidney cancer.

The rearrangement joins TRBV7-3 to TRBJ2-6; D possibly matches TRBD1 or TRBD2 (5 bases each). The CDR3 sequence is 16 residues long. The V end was cut by 2 bases, the J end by 1 base, with 9 bases between. CDR1 is SGHTA and CDR2 is FQGTGA in the germline V gene. CDR3 coding DNA: TGTGCCAGCAGCTTATATGGGGGATCTGGGGCCAACGTCCTGACTTTC. It codes for CASSLYGGSGANVLTF.

The V and J genes are TRBV27 and TRBJ2-7, with 12 bases aligning to TRBD2. The length of the CDR3 is 15 residues. Germline assignment: CDR1 MNHEY and CDR2 SMNVEV (reference sequence). V was clipped by 7 bases and J by 2 bases; unmatched bases: 6. CDR3 amino acids: CASTLGLAGTYEQYF. The CDR3 DNA follows: TGTGCCAGCACCTTAGGACTAGCGGGAACCTACGAGCAGTACTTC.